This T cell receptor (beta chain) is drawn from a study of shared clonotypes between healthy human individuals. Only in-frame clones appear in the TCRdb table, and some are missing; sequencing was by immunoSEQ multiplex PCR. The sample gives 2.3 million or so clones, 90% to 95% of which show up once; 0.35% to 0.5% is in the top ten. This receptor was taken from a man in his late teens or twenties in good health. Some clones in this sample may be carry-over from other donors' samples. Sequenced input: naive CD4+ T cells from PBMCs. Noted subset: CD45RA+ positively selected.

CDR3 DNA: TGTGCCAGCTCACCACGGGCAGCCTACGAGCAGTACTTC. Protein: CASSPRAAYEQYF. The V gene is TRBV18, the J gene TRBJ2-7; the D is unclear. This CDR3 region has 13 residues. Per germline, CDR1 KGHSH and CDR2 LQKENI. V was pared by 1 base and J by 2 bases, with 6 bases between.